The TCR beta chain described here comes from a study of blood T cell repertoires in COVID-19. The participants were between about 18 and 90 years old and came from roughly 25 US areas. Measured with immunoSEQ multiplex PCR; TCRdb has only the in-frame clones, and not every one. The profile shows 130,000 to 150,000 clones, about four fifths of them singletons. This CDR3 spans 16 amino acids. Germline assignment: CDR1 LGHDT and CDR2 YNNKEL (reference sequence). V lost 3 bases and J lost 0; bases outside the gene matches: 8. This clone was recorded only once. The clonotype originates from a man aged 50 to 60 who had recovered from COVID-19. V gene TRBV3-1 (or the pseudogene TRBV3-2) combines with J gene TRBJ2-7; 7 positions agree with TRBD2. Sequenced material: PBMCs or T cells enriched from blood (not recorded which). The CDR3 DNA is TGTGCCAGCAGCCACAACCCCGGGGGGTTCTCCTACGAGCAGTACTTC. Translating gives CASSHNPGGFSYEQYF.